What follows are 17 T cell receptor beta chains derived from one specimen sequenced in a study of T cell repertoires in cytomegalovirus infection. From the reads, TCRdb called clonotypes with MiXCR, one entry per CDR3 protein. The sample includes roughly 640,000 distinct CDR3 sequences, approximately 25% of them seen just once. The sample consisted of CD8+ T cells from PBMCs. The receptors were sampled from a human donor in good health (CMV status not recorded). Some clones in this sample may be carry-over from other donors' samples.

There are many counts of this clonotype. This chain uses TRBV7-8 with TRBJ1-5, with 8 bases that match TRBD1. The V segment lost 8 bases and the J segment 7 bases; nucleotides outside the gene matches: 7. CDR3 size: 13 residues. Germline assignment: CDR1 SGHVS and CDR2 FQNEAQ. The CDR3 DNA reads TGTGCCAGCGGCAACAGGGGGTCCCAGCCCCAGCATTTT. Protein: CASGNRGSQPQHF.

This clonotype was observed many times. In nucleotides, the CDR3 is TGTGCCAGCAGCCCCGTAATCCTAGAGACCCAGTACTTC. It translates to CASSPVILETQYF. The rearrangement uses TRBV11-2 and TRBJ2-5; D gene ambiguous. Per the germline V gene, CDR1 is SGHAT and CDR2 is FQNNGV. V lost 5 bases to trimming and J lost 4 bases, with 11 bases between them. The length of the CDR3 is 13 residues.

Remarks on this clonotype: A read error is possible here, since a much larger clone lies one base away. J is TRBJ2-2 and V is TRBV7-8; D is perhaps TRBD2 (6 bases). Trimming shortened V by 5 bases and J by 6 bases, and 16 bases separated the two germline ends. The CDR3 consists of 15 residues. Looked up from germline, CDR1 is SGHVS and CDR2 is FQNEAQ. CDR3 loop: CASSIVAGWAGELFF. The CDR3 DNA follows: TGTGCCAGCAGCATAGTGGCGGGGTGGGCCGGGGAGCTGTTTTTT.

This clonotype was picked up a small number of times. The gene calls are TRBV4-1 and TRBJ2-1, with D perhaps TRBD1 or TRBD2 (6 bases each). The germline gives CDR1 MGHRA, CDR2 YSYEKL. Trimming took 1 base from V and 4 from J, leaving 17 bases between them. This CDR3 spans 17 amino acids. The CDR3 region is CASSQVGLGGGYNEQFF. For the CDR3, the DNA is TGCGCCAGCAGCCAAGTCGGCCTCGGGGGCGGGTACAATGAGCAGTTCTTC.

Many counts were recorded for this clonotype. The rearrangement links TRBV7-9 to TRBJ1-2; D is ambiguous. V gave up 5 bases and J gave up 6 bases, with 19 bases separating them. Germline CDR1 and CDR2: SEHNR and FQNEAQ (reference sequence). There are 15 residues in the CDR3. In DNA, the CDR3 is TGTGCCAGCAGCCCCCCCTCCGGGGATAGGAATGGCTACACCTTC. It encodes CASSPPSGDRNGYTF.

This clonotype showed up many times. V and J are TRBV7-9 and TRBJ2-7, with D perhaps matching TRBD1 (6 bases). The germline gives CDR1 SEHNR, CDR2 FQNEAQ (reference sequence). Between the trimmed V and J ends, which lost 0 bases and 5 bases, there was a span of 8 bases. The CDR3 has 13 amino acids. CDR3 coding DNA: TGTGCCAGCAGCTTAGCGGCAGGGGACGAGCAGTACTTC. Its translation is CASSLAAGDEQYF.

CDR3 amino acids: CASSQEPMPPSHSYNEQFF. CDR3 nucleotide sequence: TGCGCCAGCAGCCAAGAGCCGATGCCACCGTCCCACTCCTACAATGAGCAGTTCTTC. The chain carries TRBV4-3 and TRBJ2-1; D uncertain. V was trimmed by 0 bases and J by 0 bases, leaving 18 bases between them. CDR1 LGHNA and CDR2 YSLEER come from the germline V gene. The CDR3 has 19 residues.

The CDR3 nucleotides read TGCAGTGCCCCCGGGACCCCGGGGGCAAATGAGCAGTTCTTC. Its protein product is CSAPGTPGANEQFF. The chain employs TRBV20-1 and TRBJ2-1, with D perhaps TRBD1 or TRBD2 (6 bases each). CDR3 size: 14 residues. V was pared by 6 bases and J by 7 bases, with 19 bases between. Germline lookup yields CDR1 DFQATT and CDR2 SNEGSKA (reference sequence).

This clonotype has more than one count but fewer than ten. The chain recombines TRBV25-1 with TRBJ1-5; D not resolved. Deletions cut 0 bases from V and 1 base from J, with 4 bases between. From germline, CDR1 is MGHDK and CDR2 SYGVNS. The CDR3 covers 14 residues. The DNA of the CDR3 is TGTGCCAGCAGTGAATATAGCAGCAATCAGCCCCAGCATTTT. This codes for CASSEYSSNQPQHF.

This clonotype occurred many times. The gene calls are TRBV12-3 or TRBV12-4 and TRBJ2-5; 10 bases align to TRBD2. V was clipped by 0 bases and J by 1 base; unmatched bases: 5. CDR3 length equals 17 residues. CDR3 region: CASSLARGLAAQETQYF. The CDR3 bases are TGTGCCAGCAGTTTAGCGCGTGGACTAGCGGCCCAAGAGACCCAGTACTTC.

The gene calls are TRBV9 and TRBJ2-7, with 9 bases matching TRBD2. The V segment lost 4 bases and the J segment 2 bases; nucleotides outside the gene matches: 7. The V gene's germline CDR1 is SGDLS and CDR2 YYNGEE. The CDR3 sequence is 15 residues long. The CDR3 DNA sequence: TGTGCCAGCAGCCCCAGTAGCGGGGGCCCCTACGAGCAGTACTTC. Its translation is CASSPSSGGPYEQYF.

The chain links TRBV29-1 to TRBJ1-1; D might be TRBD1 (5 bases). Trimming pared 3 bases from V and 6 bases from J, leaving 20 bases between. The CDR3 extends over 15 amino acids. The germline gives CDR1 SQVTM, CDR2 ANQGSEA. CDR3 nucleotide sequence: TGCAGCGTTGATTTAATGGGGACGCCAACATCTGAAGCTTTCTTT. As protein: CSVDLMGTPTSEAFF.

This clonotype was counted ten times or more. The CDR3 here is CASSLDSYGSSYNEQFF. In DNA, the CDR3 is TGTGCCAGCAGCTTAGATTCTTACGGGAGCTCCTACAATGAGCAGTTCTTC. This chain links TRBV7-8 with TRBJ2-1; D may be TRBD2 (6 bases). The V gene's germline CDR1 is SGHVS and CDR2 FQNEAQ. The CDR3 is 17 residues long. Deletions cut 1 base from V and 0 bases from J, with 13 bases between.

This clonotype showed up just a few times. The CDR3 DNA reads as TGTGCCAGCAGCTTATGGGAGGGTAACTATGGCTACACCTTC. Residues: CASSLWEGNYGYTF. V is TRBV11-2 and J is TRBJ1-2; no reliable D call. Germline CDR1 SGHAT, CDR2 FQNNGV. Between the trimmed V and J ends, which lost 2 bases and 1 base, there was a span of 8 bases. The CDR3 contains 14 residues.

This clonotype was found a few times. The chain links TRBV27 to TRBJ2-2; TRBD1 agrees at 9 bases. Germline V lookup: CDR1 MNHEY, CDR2 SMNVEV (reference sequence). The CDR3 has 15 residues. V was clipped by 4 bases and J by 4 bases; unmatched bases: 4. The CDR3 sequence is CASSSGQGLTGELFF. DNA of the CDR3: TGTGCCAGCAGTTCGGGACAGGGACTCACCGGGGAGCTGTTTTTT.

J is TRBJ1-5 and V is TRBV6-5, with D possibly being TRBD1 (6 bases). Trimming removed 7 bases at V and 3 bases at J, with 16 bases between. CDR3 length equals 15 residues. Germline loops: CDR1 MNHEY, CDR2 SVGAGI. CDR3 coding DNA: TGTGCCAGCAACCCGGGGGCAGGCCTCAATCAGCCCCAGCATTTT. It translates to CASNPGAGLNQPQHF.

A few counts support this clonotype. The chain recombines TRBV9 with TRBJ1-4, with TRBD1 matching 8 bases. Germline CDR1 is SGDLS and CDR2 is YYNGEE. The V and J ends lost 3 bases and 9 bases, in that order; junction bases with no gene match: 4. This CDR3 comprises 13 residues. The DNA of the CDR3 is TGTGCCAGCAGCGCAGGACAGGGCCAAAAACTGTTTTTT. Amino acid sequence: CASSAGQGQKLFF.